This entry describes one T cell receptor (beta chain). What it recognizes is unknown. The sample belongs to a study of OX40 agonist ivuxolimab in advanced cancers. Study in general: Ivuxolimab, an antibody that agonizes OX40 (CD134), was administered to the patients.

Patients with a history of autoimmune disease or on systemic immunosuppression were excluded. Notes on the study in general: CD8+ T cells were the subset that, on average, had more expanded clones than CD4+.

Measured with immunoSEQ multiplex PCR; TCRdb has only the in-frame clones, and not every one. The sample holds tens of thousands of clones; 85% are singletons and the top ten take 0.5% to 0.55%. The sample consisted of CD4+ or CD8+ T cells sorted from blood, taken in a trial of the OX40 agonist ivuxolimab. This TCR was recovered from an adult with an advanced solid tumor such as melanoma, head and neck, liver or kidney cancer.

CDR3 DNA: TGCGCCAGCAGCCAAGCGGGCCAAATGGGCCGTGGCTACACCTTC. Amino acids: CASSQAGQMGRGYTF. The chain joins TRBV4-1 to TRBJ1-2; no reliable D call. The CDR3 loop spans 15 amino acids. Germline V CDR1 and CDR2: MGHRA, YSYEKL. Between the trimmed V and J ends, which lost 1 base and 7 bases, there was a span of 16 bases.